These T cell receptor beta chains were read from a single sample in a study of CD8 T cells in ankylosing spondylitis. TCRdb independently ran MiXCR on the 5' RACE reads; one entry per CDR3 protein. Of 100,000 to 150,000 distinct CDR3 sequences listed, roughly an eighth are singletons. What was sequenced was blood, either unsorted or a sorted T cell fraction (not recorded which). These receptors were taken from a female donor with ankylosing spondylitis or in good health (not recorded which). Both conserved end residues are part of each CDR3. The D gene is left open where the match is weak. The size of a clone is reported for some rows only, either as once, few or many, or as a class for expanded clones.

TRBV11-2	TRBJ2-3	-	-	TGTGCCAGCAGCTCTCAGGGAGATTCAGATACGCAGTATTTT	CASSSQGDSDTQYF
TRBV4-1	TRBJ2-1	-	few	TGCGCCACCGGACGGACTCCCGGTAGGAATGAGCAGTTCTTC	CATGRTPGRNEQFF
TRBV7-9	TRBJ2-1	TRBD1	many	TGTGCCAGCAGCCCAGGGGGATCCAGCTACAATGAGCAGTTCTTC	CASSPGGSSYNEQFF
TRBV2	TRBJ2-3	-	many	TGTGCCAGCAGTGGGGGGATTCTTAGGAGCACAGATACGCAGTATTTT	CASSGGILRSTDTQYF
TRBV5-1	TRBJ2-3	-	many	TGCGCCAGCATTGCCTCACCTAGCCAAACAGATACGCAGTATTTT	CASIASPSQTDTQYF
TRBV20-1	TRBJ2-7	-	-	TGCAGTGCTCGGTATAGGGCTAGCACCGACGAGCAGTACTTC	CSARYRASTDEQYF
TRBV5-5	TRBJ1-1	-	-	TGTGCCATACACAGGGACCCGGACACTGAAGCTTTCTTT	CAIHRDPDTEAFF
TRBV12-3/TRBV12-4	TRBJ1-5	-	many	TGTGCCAGCAGTTTAGTGGCGGATCAGCCCCAGCATTTT	CASSLVADQPQHF
TRBV11-2	TRBJ2-3	TRBD2	-	TGTGCCAGCAGCTTGGGCCGGGGGGGGCGGACAGATACGCAGTATTTT	CASSLGRGGRTDTQYF
TRBV9	TRBJ1-4	TRBD1	-	TGTGCCAGCAGCGACAGGGGAACAACTAATGAAAAACTGTTTTTT	CASSDRGTTNEKLFF
TRBV12-3/TRBV12-4	TRBJ2-5	TRBD2	-	TGTGCCAGCAGTTTGATCGGGGCTCCGGGACTAGCGGGAGTAGAGACCCAGTACTTC	CASSLIGAPGLAGVETQYF
TRBV6-6	TRBJ1-4	-	-	TGTGCCAGCAAACAAGCTCCAGAAAAACTGTTTTTT	CASKQAPEKLFF
TRBV12-3/TRBV12-4	TRBJ2-7	TRBD1	many	TGTGCCAGCAGACCCTCGACAGGGTACGAGCAGTACTTC	CASRPSTGYEQYF
TRBV27	TRBJ2-3	TRBD2	many	TGTGCCAGCAGTTTATCCTGGGAGGGTACGCAGTATTTT	CASSLSWEGTQYF
TRBV5-1	TRBJ2-2	-	few	TGCGCCAGCAGCTTGGACGGGGCGCGGACGGCCGGGGAGCTGTTTTTT	CASSLDGARTAGELFF
TRBV5-5	TRBJ1-5	-	many	TGTGCCAGCAGCTTAGTGAATCAGCCCCAGCATTTT	CASSLVNQPQHF
TRBV7-8	TRBJ2-1	-	many	TGTGCCAGCAGCCGAGCGGCCCAAAGCTCCTACAATGAGCAGTTCTTC	CASSRAAQSSYNEQFF
TRBV4-2	TRBJ2-1	-	-	TGTGCCAGCAGCCCGGACTACTCGTACAATGAGCAGTTCTTC	CASSPDYSYNEQFF
TRBV10-3	TRBJ1-2	TRBD1	-	TGTGCCATTACAGGGGCCGCTAACTATGGCTACACCTTC	CAITGAANYGYTF
TRBV5-1	TRBJ1-6	-	many	TGCGCCAGCAGCTTGTTGGTGGATAATAATTCACCCCTCCACTTT	CASSLLVDNNSPLHF
TRBV5-6	TRBJ2-7	-	-	TGTGCCAGCAGCTTGGAGGCCGCATATCCCTCCTACGAGCAGTACTTC	CASSLEAAYPSYEQYF
TRBV7-2	TRBJ2-1	-	many	TGTGCCAGCAGCTCAGGGTGGTACAATGAGCAGTTCTTC	CASSSGWYNEQFF
TRBV24-1	TRBJ2-2	TRBD2	-	TGTGCCACCAGTGACCCCGGGGGGGGCGAGACCGGGGAGCTGTTTTTT	CATSDPGGGETGELFF
TRBV20-1	TRBJ2-1	TRBD2	many	TGCAGTGCTCCCCAGGGGACTAGCGGGTCAAAGGGGCAGTTCTTC	CSAPQGTSGSKGQFF
TRBV12-3/TRBV12-4	TRBJ2-3	-	many	TGTGCCAGCAGTAGGTGGGGGGGGGCGTTCGGCACAGATACGCAGTATTTT	CASSRWGGAFGTDTQYF
TRBV5-1	TRBJ2-1	-	many	TGCGCCAGCAGCTACGGGATGGAGGGGGTCAATGAGCAGTTCTTC	CASSYGMEGVNEQFF
TRBV6-1	TRBJ1-1	TRBD1	many	TGTGCCAGCAGGTTGGGCGGGACAGTGAACACTGAAGCTTTCTTT	CASRLGGTVNTEAFF
TRBV4-1	TRBJ2-1	-	-	TGCGCCAGCAGCCAGGGTCGACAAATCTCCTACAATGAGCAGTTCTTC	CASSQGRQISYNEQFF
TRBV20-1	TRBJ1-2	TRBD1	few	TGCAGTGCCCTGACAGGGGGCAGGAGGGGCTACACCTTC	CSALTGGRRGYTF
TRBV7-8	TRBJ2-1	TRBD2	-	TGTGCCAGCAGCTTAGGCGGGGCTAGCGGGAGTTCAATTGAGCAGTTCTTC	CASSLGGASGSSIEQFF
TRBV5-8	TRBJ1-5	-	many	TGTGCCAGCAGCCCTACGACCGCCCGTAGGGGCAATCAGCCCCAGCATTTT	CASSPTTARRGNQPQHF
TRBV5-6	TRBJ2-7	TRBD2	-	TGTGCCAGCAGAATCCTACCCGGACTAGCGGGCACCTCCTACGAGCAGTACTTC	CASRILPGLAGTSYEQYF
TRBV19	TRBJ1-1	-	-	TGTGCCAGTAGGGTAAAAGGGAACACTGAAGCTTTCTTT	CASRVKGNTEAFF
TRBV12-5	TRBJ2-1	TRBD2	many	TGTGCTAGTGGTCTGGGACTAGCGGGAGGGAACAATGAGCAGTTCTTC	CASGLGLAGGNNEQFF
TRBV28	TRBJ2-7	-	few	TGTGCCAGCAGTCAACAGGGCAGCCTATACTTC	CASSQQGSLYF
TRBV20-1	TRBJ2-7	-	once	TGCAGTGCTCCCGTCAGGGAAGGGGAGCAGTACTTC	CSAPVREGEQYF
TRBV28	TRBJ2-3	-	few	TGTGCCAGCAGTTTTACCGTGGGCACAGATACGCAGTATTTT	CASSFTVGTDTQYF
TRBV12-3/TRBV12-4	TRBJ2-1	-	many	TGTGCCAGCAGTTTAGCCTCCAATGAGCAGTTCTTC	CASSLASNEQFF
TRBV2	TRBJ1-6	-	-	TGTGCCAGCAGTCCGCAGGATAATTCACCCCTCCACTTC	CASSPQDNSPLHF
TRBV9	TRBJ1-4	-	-	TGTGCCGGCAGCATTGGGACGACCCCAACTAATGAAAAACTGTTTTTT	CAGSIGTTPTNEKLFF
TRBV6-8	TRBJ1-1	TRBD1	few	TGTGCCAGCAGTGGACAGGGGGCCCGGGGAGCTTTCTTT	CASSGQGARGAFF
TRBV14	TRBJ2-1	-	few	TGTGCCAGCAGCCAAGAGAGGGAGCTCAATGAGCAGTTCTTC	CASSQERELNEQFF